These 20 T cell receptor beta chains originate from one sample sequenced in a study of T cell repertoires in cytomegalovirus infection. TCRdb reprocessed the reads with MiXCR, giving one entry per CDR3 protein. The sample lists some 700,000 distinct CDR3 sequences; about 30% were seen once. Their antigens remain unidentified. Specimen: cultured PBMCs, collected from culture after CMV antigen stimulation. The receptors were sampled from a human donor in good health (CMV status not recorded). Some clones in this sample may be carry-over from other donors' samples.

This clonotype was seen more than once but under ten times. CDR3 amino acids: CASTPGSGYGYTF. The CDR3 DNA is TGTGCCAGCACCCCGGGGTCGGGCTATGGCTACACCTTC. The chain couples TRBV12-3 or TRBV12-4 to TRBJ1-2; D is uncertain. The V and J ends lost 7 bases and 4 bases respectively, with 13 bases between them. This CDR3 region has 13 residues.

The chain has TRBV10-2 and TRBJ2-7, with 9 bases lining up with TRBD2. The CDR3 totals 14 residues. Germline loops: CDR1 WSHSY, CDR2 SAAADI. The trim removed 6 bases at V and 0 bases at J, leaving 3 bases unmatched. The DNA of the CDR3 is TGCGCCAGCAGGAGCGGGGGGATCTCCTACGAGCAGTACTTC. This translates into CASRSGGISYEQYF.

This clonotype came up many times. The V and J genes are TRBV7-2 and TRBJ2-5; no definite D call. Germline V gene sequence: CDR1 SGHTA, CDR2 FQGNSA. Between the trimmed V and J ends, which lost 1 base and 1 base, there was a span of 4 bases. CDR3 length: 13 residues. CDR3 DNA: TGTGCCAGCAGCTTAGTAGTCCAAGAGACCCAGTACTTC. Protein product: CASSLVVQETQYF.

A remark on this clonotype: Sequence at one end of the junction differs from germline and may be a read error. Here the CDR3 DNA reads TGCACCAGCAGTCTCGATGACGGAATGAACACTGAAGCTTTCTTT. Protein product: CTSSLDDGMNTEAFF. V usage is TRBV4-1 and J usage is TRBJ1-1; the D is unclear. Germline values: CDR1 MGHRA, CDR2 YSYEKL. The length of the CDR3 is 15 residues.

The chain couples TRBV28 to TRBJ1-2; D gene unclear. The V end lost 2 bases, the J end lost 0 bases, and 4 bases lay between the germline ends. From germline, CDR1 is MDHEN and CDR2 SYDVKM. The CDR3 extends over 13 amino acids. The CDR3, as DNA: TGTGCCAGCAGTTTACAAACTAACTATGGCTACACCTTC. It codes for CASSLQTNYGYTF.

This clonotype turned up a few times. The V call is TRBV6-2 or TRBV6-3, the J call TRBJ2-3; TRBD2 aligns across 9 bases. V lost 7 bases and J lost 0; bases outside the gene matches: 11. The CDR3 runs 17 residues. Germline V gives CDR1 MNHEY, CDR2 SVGEGT. The CDR3 coding sequence is TGTGCCAGCACCCAACTAGCTAGCGGGACTAGCACAGATACGCAGTATTTT. Amino acids: CASTQLASGTSTDTQYF.

The chain uses TRBV11-3 and TRBJ2-3; D is perhaps TRBD2 (6 bases). Germline V lookup: CDR1 SGHNT, CDR2 YENEEA. This CDR3 has 16 amino acids. V lost 0 bases and J 2 bases, leaving 12 bases between the germline ends. The CDR3 bases are TGTGCCAGCAGCTTAGAAGGGAGCGGGCTCACAGATACGCAGTATTTT. Translated, it gives CASSLEGSGLTDTQYF.

The rearrangement uses TRBV6-6 and TRBJ1-5; the D is unclear. The CDR3 covers 14 residues. Trimming took off 5 bases at V and 4 bases at J, with 12 bases between the two ends. Germline lookup yields CDR1 MNHNY and CDR2 SVGAGI (reference sequence). The CDR3, as DNA: TGTGCCAGCAGTCAGTCGTCCTATAATCAGCCCCAGCATTTT. Encoded protein: CASSQSSYNQPQHF.

This clonotype was counted ten times or more. V gene TRBV7-2 combines with J gene TRBJ2-7; D is perhaps TRBD1 (6 bases). Trimming took off 6 bases at V and 3 bases at J, with 15 bases between the two ends. The germline V gene encodes CDR1 SGHTA and CDR2 FQGNSA. The CDR3 spans 14 residues. The CDR3 DNA reads as TGTGCCAGCAGTTCCACAGGGACAAGCTACGAGCAGTACTTC. Protein: CASSSTGTSYEQYF.

As regards this clonotype: The junction does not match germline at one end; this may be a read error. The rearrangement uses TRBV7-9 and TRBJ2-7; D possibly matches TRBD1 or TRBD2 (5 bases each). The CDR3 consists of 13 residues. In germline, CDR1 is SEHNR, CDR2 FQNEAQ (reference sequence). CDR3 residues: CASSWGYSFEQYF. The CDR3 bases are TGTGCCAGCAGCTGGGGGTACTCCTTCGAGCAGTACTTC.

V gene TRBV11-2 combines with J gene TRBJ2-1; D perhaps matches TRBD1 (5 bases). CDR3 length: 14 residues. Trimming cost V 2 bases and J 3 bases, with 8 bases left between them. From germline, CDR1 is SGHAT and CDR2 FQNNGV. The CDR3 nucleotides read TGTGCCAGCAGCTTAAACAGGAACTACAATGAGCAGTTCTTC. Its protein product is CASSLNRNYNEQFF.

Only a few counts were recorded for this clonotype. The chain combines TRBV19 with TRBJ2-3; possibly TRBD1 or TRBD2 for D (5 bases each). The CDR3 loop spans 14 amino acids. The germline CDR1 and CDR2 sequences are LNHDA and SQIVND (reference sequence). Trimming took off 4 bases at V and 4 bases at J, with 12 bases between the two ends. The DNA of the CDR3 is TGTGCCAGTAGTACAACCGGGACGGCAGATACGCAGTATTTT. Amino acids: CASSTTGTADTQYF.

The chain uses TRBV12-3 or TRBV12-4 and TRBJ2-3; no clear D gene. The V and J ends lost 6 bases and 6 bases respectively, with 22 bases between them. The CDR3 contains 16 residues. CDR3 nucleotide sequence: TGTGCCAGCAGCGCGGACCCATACTGGACGGTGGATACGCAGTATTTT. Its protein is CASSADPYWTVDTQYF.

The V gene is TRBV4-1, the J gene TRBJ2-4; possibly TRBD2 for D (5 bases). V was cut by 1 base and J by 7 bases, with 11 bases left in between. Germline V gene lookup returns CDR1 MGHRA and CDR2 YSYEKL. This CDR3 is built from 14 residues. CDR3 DNA sequence: TGCGCCAGCAGCCAAGGGAGAGGGCCCAACATTCAGTACTTC. Its translation: CASSQGRGPNIQYF.

This clonotype was detected a few times. V gene TRBV6-2 or TRBV6-3 combines with J gene TRBJ1-6; no firm D call. CDR1 and CDR2 (germline): MNHEY, SVGEGT. This CDR3 region has 17 residues. Trimming stripped 2 bases from V and 3 bases from J, with 14 bases between. In DNA form, the CDR3 reads TGTGCCAGCAGTTACCAACCCGGTGAAGACTATAATTCACCCCTCCACTTT. This sequence encodes CASSYQPGEDYNSPLHF.

This rearrangement joins TRBV10-3 to TRBJ2-3; D uncertain. Germline V lookup: CDR1 ENHRY, CDR2 SYGVKD. This CDR3 region has 14 residues. V lost 10 bases to trimming and J lost 4 bases, with 18 bases between them. CDR3 coding DNA: TGTGCCAGCACCTGGCGGCTGCACTCAGATACGCAGTATTTT. This codes for CASTWRLHSDTQYF.

The rearrangement joins TRBV2 to TRBJ2-5, with D possibly TRBD1 on 5 matching bases. Trimming stripped 6 bases from V and 3 bases from J, with 14 bases between. Germline CDR1 is SNHLY and CDR2 is FYNNEI. There are 14 residues in the CDR3. The CDR3 here is CASRDSSLKETQYF. The CDR3 bases are TGTGCCAGCAGAGACAGTTCCTTAAAAGAGACCCAGTACTTC. The full variable domain, in which reference TRBV2 and TRBJ2-5 provide the parts outside the CDR3, is EPEVTQTPSHQVTQMGQEVILRCVPISNHLYFYWYRQILGQKVEFLVSFYNNEISEKSEIFDDQFSVERPDGSNFTLKIRSTKLEDSAMYFCASRDSSLKETQYFGPGTRLLVL.

The rearrangement joins TRBV7-9 to TRBJ2-7, with 9 bases identical to TRBD1. The CDR3 runs 14 residues. The V and J ends lost 7 bases and 4 bases, in that order; junction bases with no gene match: 8. The germline V gene has CDR1 SEHNR and CDR2 FQNEAQ (reference sequence). The CDR3 here is CASTRLDRGYEQYF. CDR3 bases: TGTGCCAGCACCCGCCTGGACAGGGGTTACGAGCAGTACTTC.

In its sample, this clonotype was seen a few times. The V and J genes are TRBV28 and TRBJ1-2, with 11 bases that match TRBD1. With V trimmed by 6 bases and J by 7 bases, 4 bases remained unmatched. This CDR3 region has 13 residues. Germline V gene data show CDR1 as MDHEN and CDR2 as SYDVKM. The CDR3 nucleotides read TGTGCCAGCAGGGGCGGGACAGGGGGTGGCTACACCTTC. Translating it yields CASRGGTGGGYTF.

The V and J genes are TRBV10-3 and TRBJ2-1; 7 bases map to TRBD1. The CDR3 has 16 amino acids. The junction had 9 bases not matched to a gene; V was cut back by 4 bases and J by 3 bases. The germline gives CDR1 ENHRY, CDR2 SYGVKD. This chain's CDR3 is CAISVSGTDNYNEQFF. In DNA form, the CDR3 reads TGTGCCATCAGTGTTTCTGGGACAGATAACTACAATGAGCAGTTCTTC.